This T cell receptor (beta chain) came from a study of cytomegalovirus exposure and HLA in healthy donors. From germline, CDR1 is SGDLS and CDR2 YYNGEE. V was cut by 0 bases and J by 5 bases, with 2 bases left in between. The CDR3 totals 12 residues. With 60 Vbeta and 13 Jbeta primers, the PCR was carried out. Sequencing was performed with immunoSEQ multiplex PCR; in TCRdb, only in-frame clones are kept and a portion is missing. The table includes about 140,000 clones, 73% detected once. With respect to this clone: The sample holds other DNA sequences that translate to the same CDR3.

This chain connects TRBV9 to TRBJ2-2; D is unclear. The specimen sequenced was PBMCs. The receptor's source is a woman aged 40 to 50 in good health and CMV-seronegative. CDR3 sequence (DNA): TGTGCCAGCAGCGTAGCGACCGGGGAGCTGTTTTTT. Encoded protein: CASSVATGELFF. The full variable domain, in which reference TRBV9 and TRBJ2-2 provide the parts outside the CDR3, is DSGVTQTPKHLITATGQRVTLRCSPRSGDLSVYWYQQSLDQGLQFLIQYYNGEERAKGNILERFSAQQFPDLHSELNLSSLELGDSALYFCASSVATGELFFGEGSRLTVL.